This T cell receptor beta chain was profiled in a study of tumor-infiltrating lymphocytes in localized non-small cell lung cancer. Study context: Some samples were collected after neoadjuvant chemotherapy; smokers, never-smokers and several histologies were included.

V was cut by 1 base and J by 4 bases, with 20 bases left in between. CDR1 and CDR2 from the germline V gene are SQVTM and ANQGSEA. The CDR3 covers 16 residues. The assay was immunoSEQ multiplex PCR, and TCRdb's table has in-frame clones only and misses some. The repertoire consists of roughly 30,000 clones, with roughly 85% occurring once and the leading ten covering roughly 2%. Sequencing used lung tumor tissue. The source is a human donor with non-small cell lung cancer. The chain employs TRBV29-1 and TRBJ2-7; the D gene is possibly TRBD1 (6 bases). DNA for the CDR3: TGCAGCGTTGAAGCACCCGGGGCAGGGGCCTGGTACGAGCAGTACTTC. This gives the protein CSVEAPGAGAWYEQYF.